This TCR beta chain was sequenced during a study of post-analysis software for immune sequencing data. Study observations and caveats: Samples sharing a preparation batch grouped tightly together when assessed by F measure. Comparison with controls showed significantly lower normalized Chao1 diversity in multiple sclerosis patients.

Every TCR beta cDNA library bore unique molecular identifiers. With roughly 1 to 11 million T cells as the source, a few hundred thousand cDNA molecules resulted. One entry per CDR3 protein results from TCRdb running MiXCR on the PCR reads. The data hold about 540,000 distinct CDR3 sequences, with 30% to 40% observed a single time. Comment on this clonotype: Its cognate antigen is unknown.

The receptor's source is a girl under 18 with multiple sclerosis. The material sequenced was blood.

CDR3 in amino acids: CASSQVRRSSYNSPLHF. CDR3 bases: TGTGCCAGCAGCCAAGTACGGAGGAGCTCCTATAATTCACCCCTCCACTTT. The V and J genes are TRBV3-1 and TRBJ1-6; D unresolved. Trimming took off 1 base at V and 0 bases at J, with 10 bases between the two ends. The germline CDR1 and CDR2 sequences are LGHDT and YNNKEL (reference sequence). The CDR3 extends over 17 amino acids.